The 30 T cell receptor beta chains below come from one sample, sequenced in a study of shared clonotypes between healthy human individuals. Clones were sequenced by immunoSEQ multiplex PCR, and TCRdb holds only the in-frame ones, with some missing. This sample has about 2.4 million clones, with approximately 93% found just once. The sample was naive CD4+ T cells from PBMCs. Subset here: CD45RA+ positively selected. The receptors here all came from a man in his late teens or twenties in good health. Some clones in this sample may be carry-over from other donors' samples.

J is TRBJ2-5 and V is TRBV7-8; D is uncertain. V was pared by 6 bases and J by 0 bases, with 2 bases between. The CDR3 sequence is 11 residues long. Germline CDR1 and CDR2: SGHVS and FQNEAQ. CDR3 region: CASRYQETQYF. The CDR3, as DNA: TGTGCCAGCAGGTACCAAGAGACCCAGTACTTC.

V gene TRBV9 combines with J gene TRBJ2-7, with 9 positions matching TRBD2. V dropped 2 bases and J dropped 2; count of bases not matched to a gene: 5. The CDR3 consists of 15 residues. CDR1 and CDR2 (germline): SGDLS, YYNGEE. The CDR3 protein is CASSVSGSLAYEQYF. CDR3 in DNA: TGTGCCAGCAGCGTTAGCGGGAGTCTCGCCTACGAGCAGTACTTC.

The V and J genes are TRBV6-1 and TRBJ2-3, with a possible D match to TRBD1 (6 bases). From germline, CDR1 is MNHNS and CDR2 SASEGT. This CDR3 region has 14 residues. Trimming pared 6 bases from V and 0 bases from J, leaving 10 bases between. In DNA form, the CDR3 reads TGTGCCAGCAGACCGGACAGTAGCACAGATACGCAGTATTTT. Translation: CASRPDSSTDTQYF.

V and J are TRBV7-9 and TRBJ1-2; 9 nucleotides line up with TRBD1. This CDR3 has 15 residues. CDR1 and CDR2 from the germline V gene are SEHNR and FQNEAQ (reference sequence). After removal of 1 base from V and 4 bases from J, the junction contained 4 bases not matched to a gene. The CDR3 DNA sequence: TGTGCCAGCAGCTTAGGGACAGGGGCGGGCTATGGCTACACCTTC. This gives the protein CASSLGTGAGYGYTF.

The chain links TRBV5-4 to TRBJ2-5; D possibly corresponds to TRBD2 (7 bases). V lost 0 bases and J lost 5, with 14 bases in between. Germline values: CDR1 SGHNT, CDR2 YYREEE (reference sequence). This CDR3 is built from 15 residues. The CDR3 nucleotides are TGTGCCAGCAGCTTGGGGGGGGGCGATATGGAGACCCAGTACTTC. This sequence encodes CASSLGGGDMETQYF.

As for this clone: This sample also contains other DNA sequences that code for the same CDR3. The V gene is TRBV7-2, the J gene TRBJ1-5; D is undetermined. The CDR3 has 15 residues. Looked up from germline, CDR1 is SGHTA and CDR2 is FQGNSA. Deletions cut 1 base from V and 2 bases from J, with 9 bases between. The CDR3 protein is CASSLGGSGNQPQHF. CDR3 in DNA: TGTGCCAGCAGCTTAGGAGGGTCGGGCAATCAGCCCCAGCATTTT.

The rearrangement joins TRBV7-9 to TRBJ1-1, with D tentatively TRBD1 (5 bases). Trimming stripped 5 bases from V and 3 bases from J, with 16 bases between. The CDR3 has 15 residues. The V gene's germline CDR1 is SEHNR and CDR2 FQNEAQ (reference sequence). CDR3 coding DNA: TGTGCCAGCAGCCCCGGACGGCGGGGGGACACTGAAGCTTTCTTT. Residues: CASSPGRRGDTEAFF.

This clone appeared a few times. The chain employs TRBV23-1 and TRBJ2-7; D ambiguous. TRBV23-1 qualifies as an ORF whose function is uncertain. V lost 7 bases and J lost 2, with 9 bases in between. This CDR3 is 12 amino acids long. The CDR3 loop is CASTSSPYEQYF. The CDR3 nucleotides read TGCGCCAGCACCAGTAGTCCCTACGAGCAGTACTTC.

Here the CDR3 reads CASSTRTSGGTDTQYF. The CDR3 DNA follows: TGTGCCAGCAGTACCCGGACTAGCGGGGGCACAGATACGCAGTATTTT. The rearrangement links TRBV27 to TRBJ2-3; TRBD2 matches at 12 bases. This CDR3 has 16 residues. In germline, CDR1 is MNHEY, CDR2 SMNVEV (reference sequence). V was pared by 5 bases and J by 1 base, with 4 bases of the junction left unmatched.

The chain employs TRBV28 and TRBJ2-7; a possible D gene is TRBD2 (6 bases). With 1 base removed from V and 5 bases from J, the gap between germline ends came to 21 bases. The CDR3 totals 17 residues. The germline V gene has CDR1 MDHEN and CDR2 SYDVKM. The CDR3 DNA is TGTGCCAGCAGTTTATTCCCGCGGGGACCCCTCGGGGACGAGCAGTACTTC. Protein sequence: CASSLFPRGPLGDEQYF.

The chain combines TRBV4-1 with TRBJ1-1, with TRBD1 matching over 8 bases. The CDR3 sequence is 15 residues long. Germline V gene data show CDR1 as MGHRA and CDR2 as YSYEKL. The V gene end was trimmed by 3 bases and the J gene end by 8 bases; junction bases not matched to a gene: 11. The CDR3: CASSHTDRGPWEAFF. In DNA form, the CDR3 reads TGCGCCAGCAGCCACACAGACAGGGGCCCTTGGGAAGCTTTCTTT.

This rearrangement joins TRBV6-1 to TRBJ2-7; 7 positions agree with TRBD2. The germline CDR1 and CDR2 sequences are MNHNS and SASEGT. The CDR3 runs to 15 residues. V trimming: 5 bases; J trimming: 2 bases; junction bases outside the gene matches: 9. Written as DNA, the CDR3 is TGTGCCAGCAGTAGTGGGGCTAGCGGAACCTACGAGCAGTACTTC. This codes for CASSSGASGTYEQYF.

The chain couples TRBV9 to TRBJ1-1; the D gene is possibly TRBD1 (5 bases). V was cut by 5 bases and J by 3 bases, with 17 bases left in between. CDR1 and CDR2 (germline): SGDLS, YYNGEE. CDR3 length equals 15 residues. The CDR3, as DNA: TGTGCCAGCAGTCGTATCAGGGCCTCCGACACTGAAGCTTTCTTT. It translates to CASSRIRASDTEAFF. The variable domain in full, completed from reference TRBV9 and TRBJ1-1, reads DSGVTQTPKHLITATGQRVTLRCSPRSGDLSVYWYQQSLDQGLQFLIQYYNGEERAKGNILERFSAQQFPDLHSELNLSSLELGDSALYFCASSRIRASDTEAFFGQGTRLTVV.

This chain connects TRBV6-6 to TRBJ2-7; D may match TRBD1 or TRBD2 (5 bases each). Germline CDR1 and CDR2: MNHNY and SVGAGI (reference sequence). The CDR3 totals 13 residues. The V gene lost 6 bases and the J gene lost 7 bases, with 16 bases spanning the gap. The CDR3 bases are TGTGCCAGCAGCAGGGACCTACTCCTAGAGCAGTACTTC. This encodes CASSRDLLLEQYF.

The chain employs TRBV6-1 and TRBJ2-3; tentative D call: TRBD2 (5 bases). The CDR3 runs 15 residues. Germline V gene lookup returns CDR1 MNHNS and CDR2 SASEGT. Deletions cut 2 bases from V and 5 bases from J, with 14 bases between. Written as DNA, the CDR3 is TGTGCCAGCAGTGAACAGAGGGTTGGCGGAGATACGCAGTATTTT. This gives the protein CASSEQRVGGDTQYF.

The rearrangement links TRBV2 to TRBJ2-7; TRBD1 agrees at 12 bases. Trimming at V came to 7 bases and at J to 6 bases, leaving 7 bases not matched to a gene. The CDR3 covers 14 residues. Germline CDR1 is SNHLY and CDR2 is FYNNEI. This chain's CDR3 is CASTGTGGAGEQYF. In DNA form, the CDR3 reads TGTGCCAGCACTGGGACAGGGGGCGCGGGCGAGCAGTACTTC.

The J gene is TRBJ2-5, the V gene TRBV28; D unresolved. CDR3 size: 12 residues. CDR1 and CDR2 (germline): MDHEN, SYDVKM. The germline V and J ends were trimmed by 5 bases and 5 bases, with 9 bases remaining between them. CDR3 sequence: CASSALRETQYF. Written as DNA, the CDR3 is TGTGCCAGCAGTGCCCTTAGGGAGACCCAGTACTTC.

The chain employs TRBV5-1 and TRBJ2-1; TRBD2 aligns across 14 bases. Trimming took 0 bases from V and 3 from J; bases not matched to a gene: 8. The V gene's germline CDR1 is SGHRS and CDR2 YFSETQ. The CDR3 has 19 amino acids. Here the CDR3 DNA reads TGCGCCAGCAGCTTGGGACTAGCGGGAGGGCCTCCGGGCTACAATGAGCAGTTCTTC. Protein: CASSLGLAGGPPGYNEQFF.

The chain carries TRBV19 and TRBJ1-4; unclear D gene. Germline assignment: CDR1 LNHDA and CDR2 SQIVND (reference sequence). The CDR3 consists of 15 residues. Trimming shortened V by 3 bases and J by 7 bases, and 15 bases separated the two germline ends. The chain's CDR3 is CASSIRDRFGEKLFF. The CDR3 DNA is TGTGCCAGTAGTATCCGCGATAGGTTCGGTGAAAAACTGTTTTTT.

This chain uses TRBV5-5 with TRBJ1-1; no clear D. This CDR3 spans 15 amino acids. Trimming pared 1 base from V and 6 bases from J, leaving 16 bases between. CDR1 SGHKS and CDR2 YYEKEE come from the germline V gene (reference sequence). The CDR3 nucleotides are TGTGCCAGCAGCTTGCGGGTTTCGGGGTCCCCTGAAGCTTTCTTT. Residues: CASSLRVSGSPEAFF.

The chain joins TRBV7-3 to TRBJ1-2; D gene ambiguous. The V end lost 1 base, the J end lost 8 bases, and 14 bases lay between the germline ends. The length of the CDR3 is 14 residues. Germline CDR1 and CDR2: SGHTA and FQGTGA. The chain's CDR3 is CASSLIPDSGGYTF. In DNA, the CDR3 is TGTGCCAGCAGCTTAATTCCGGACTCGGGAGGCTACACCTTC.

This chain uses TRBV18 with TRBJ1-2; 8 bases are shared with TRBD1. Trimming removed 3 bases from V and 2 bases from J; junction bases left unmatched: 5. Germline V gene sequence: CDR1 KGHSH, CDR2 LQKENI. The CDR3 is 15 amino acids. CDR3 nucleotide sequence: TGTGCCAGCTCACCCGCGACAGGGGTCAACTATGGCTACACCTTC. This gives the protein CASSPATGVNYGYTF. Together with reference TRBV18 and TRBJ1-2, the CDR3 gives the full variable domain: NAGVMQNPRHLVRRRGQEARLRCSPMKGHSHVYWYRQLPEEGLKFMVYLQKENIIDESGMPKERFSAEFPKEGPSILRIQQVVRGDSAAYFCASSPATGVNYGYTFGSGTRLTVV.

Turning to this clone: The junction shows a germline mismatch at one end, possibly a read error. Other nucleotide sequences in the sample specify the same CDR3. This chain uses TRBV28 with TRBJ1-2, with D possibly TRBD1 on 5 matching bases. Germline V CDR1 and CDR2: MDHEN, SYDVKM. The CDR3 has 14 amino acids. The CDR3 protein is CASSLRGTNYGYTF. DNA for the CDR3: TGCGCCAGCAGTTTAAGAGGGACCAACTATGGCTACACCTTC.

This sequence joins TRBV5-5 and TRBJ1-1; a possible D gene is TRBD1 (6 bases). Germline loops: CDR1 SGHKS, CDR2 YYEKEE (reference sequence). Trimming removed 2 bases at V and 0 bases at J, with 14 bases between. The CDR3 is made up of 16 amino acids. CDR3 protein: CASSLQGWTLNTEAFF. For the CDR3, the DNA is TGTGCCAGCAGCTTACAGGGCTGGACTTTGAACACTGAAGCTTTCTTT.

The chain links TRBV6-1 to TRBJ1-2; 8 positions match TRBD1. This CDR3 has 14 amino acids. Trimming took 1 base from V and 5 from J; bases not matched to a gene: 3. The germline V gene encodes CDR1 MNHNS and CDR2 SASEGT. This chain's CDR3 is CASSEGGTGYGYTF. The DNA for the CDR3 is TGTGCCAGCAGTGAAGGGGGGACAGGTTATGGCTACACCTTC.

The chain uses TRBV5-1 and TRBJ2-5; D possibly matches TRBD1 or TRBD2 (5 bases each). Germline CDR1 reads SGHRS; CDR2 reads YFSETQ. CDR3 length equals 14 residues. The V gene lost 0 bases and the J gene lost 5 bases, with 11 bases spanning the gap. Here the CDR3 DNA reads TGCGCCAGCAGCTTGGAGGGACGTCGGGAGACCCAGTACTTC. It yields the protein CASSLEGRRETQYF. The whole variable domain, remainder taken from reference TRBV5-1 and TRBJ2-5, is KAGVTQTPRYLIKTRGQQVTLSCSPISGHRSVSWYQQTPGQGLQFLFEYFSETQRNKGNFPGRFSGRQFSNSRSEMNVSTLELGDSALYLCASSLEGRRETQYFGPGTRLLVL.

A single count supports this clone. J is TRBJ2-5 and V is TRBV5-4; 11 bases fit TRBD2. Germline V gene sequence: CDR1 SGHNT, CDR2 YYREEE (reference sequence). The CDR3 contains 15 residues. V lost 6 bases and J lost 5; bases outside the gene matches: 9. CDR3 DNA: TGTGCCAGCACCCTTAGCGGGAGGGATGGGGAGACCCAGTACTTC. Residues: CASTLSGRDGETQYF.

The CDR3 spells CSVERYTAGELFF. CDR3 DNA: TGCAGCGTTGAAAGATACACGGCCGGGGAGCTGTTTTTT. The gene calls are TRBV29-1 and TRBJ2-2; D is uncertain. Germline loops: CDR1 SQVTM, CDR2 ANQGSEA. Trimming took off 2 bases at V and 6 bases at J, with 10 bases between the two ends. This CDR3 spans 13 amino acids.

This chain connects TRBV5-1 to TRBJ2-1; 14 bases align to TRBD2. The CDR3 has 18 amino acids. Germline loops: CDR1 SGHRS, CDR2 YFSETQ. The V and J ends lost 4 bases and 0 bases, in that order; junction bases with no gene match: 6. The CDR3 loop reads CASSAAGTSGSSYNEQFF. CDR3 coding DNA: TGCGCCAGCAGCGCAGCCGGGACTAGCGGGAGCTCCTACAATGAGCAGTTCTTC.

The count of this clone is one. The gene calls are TRBV7-2 and TRBJ2-1; the D gene is possibly TRBD1 (6 bases). This CDR3 comprises 14 residues. Trimming removed 2 bases at V and 10 bases at J, with 15 bases between. Germline V gene sequence: CDR1 SGHTA, CDR2 FQGNSA. Written as DNA, the CDR3 is TGTGCCAGCAGCTTAAGGGCAGCCCAGGGGGAGCAGTTCTTC. Translating gives CASSLRAAQGEQFF. Combining the CDR3 with reference TRBV7-2 and TRBJ2-1 gives the whole variable domain GAGVSQSPSNKVTEKGKDVELRCDPISGHTALYWYRQSLGQGLEFLIYFQGNSAPDKSGLPSDRFSAERTGGSVSTLTIQRTQQEDSAVYLCASSLRAAQGEQFFGPGTRLTVL.